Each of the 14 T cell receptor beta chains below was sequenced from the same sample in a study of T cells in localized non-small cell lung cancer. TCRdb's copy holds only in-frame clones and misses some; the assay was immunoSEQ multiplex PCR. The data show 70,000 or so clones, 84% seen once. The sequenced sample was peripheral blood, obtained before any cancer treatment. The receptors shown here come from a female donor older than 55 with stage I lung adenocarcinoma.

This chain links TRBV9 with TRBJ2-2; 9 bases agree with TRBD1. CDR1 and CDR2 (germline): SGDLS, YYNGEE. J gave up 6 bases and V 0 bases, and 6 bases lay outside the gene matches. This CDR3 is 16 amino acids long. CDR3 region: CASSVVGTGGSGELFF. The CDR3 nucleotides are TGTGCCAGCAGCGTAGTTGGTACAGGGGGCTCCGGGGAGCTGTTTTTT. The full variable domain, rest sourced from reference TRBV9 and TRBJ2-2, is DSGVTQTPKHLITATGQRVTLRCSPRSGDLSVYWYQQSLDQGLQFLIQYYNGEERAKGNILERFSAQQFPDLHSELNLSSLELGDSALYFCASSVVGTGGSGELFFGEGSRLTVL.

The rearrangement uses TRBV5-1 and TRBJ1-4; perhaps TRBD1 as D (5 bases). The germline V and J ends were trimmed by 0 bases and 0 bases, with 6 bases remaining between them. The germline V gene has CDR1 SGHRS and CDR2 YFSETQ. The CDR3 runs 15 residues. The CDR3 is CASSLGQTTNEKLFF. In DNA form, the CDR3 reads TGCGCCAGCAGCTTGGGACAGACAACTAATGAAAAACTGTTTTTT.

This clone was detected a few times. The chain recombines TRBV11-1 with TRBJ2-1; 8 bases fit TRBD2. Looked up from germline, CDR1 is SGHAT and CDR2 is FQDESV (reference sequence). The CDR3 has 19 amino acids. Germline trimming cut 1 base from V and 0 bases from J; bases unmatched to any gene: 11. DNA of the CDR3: TGTGCCAGCAGCTTAGGTACTAGCGGCCAATCGAGCTCCTACAATGAGCAGTTCTTC. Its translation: CASSLGTSGQSSSYNEQFF.

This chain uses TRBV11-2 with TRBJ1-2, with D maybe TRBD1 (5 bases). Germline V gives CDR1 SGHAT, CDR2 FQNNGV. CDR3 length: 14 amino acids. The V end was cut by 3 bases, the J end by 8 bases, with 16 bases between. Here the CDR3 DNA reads TGTGCCAGCAGCTTGAGGGGTGATTTTGGCGGCTACACCTTC. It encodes CASSLRGDFGGYTF.

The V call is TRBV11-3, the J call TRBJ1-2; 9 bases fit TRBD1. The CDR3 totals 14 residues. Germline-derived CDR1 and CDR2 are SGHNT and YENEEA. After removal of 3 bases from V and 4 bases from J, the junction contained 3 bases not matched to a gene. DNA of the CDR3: TGTGCCAGCAGCTTCCGGACAGGGGCCTATGGCTACACCTTC. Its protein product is CASSFRTGAYGYTF.

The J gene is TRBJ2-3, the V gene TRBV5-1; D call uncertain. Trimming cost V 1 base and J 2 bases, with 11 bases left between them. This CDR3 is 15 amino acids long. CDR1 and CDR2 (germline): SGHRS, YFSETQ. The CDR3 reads CASSLNANPTDTQYF. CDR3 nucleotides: TGCGCCAGCAGCTTGAACGCCAACCCCACAGATACGCAGTATTTT.

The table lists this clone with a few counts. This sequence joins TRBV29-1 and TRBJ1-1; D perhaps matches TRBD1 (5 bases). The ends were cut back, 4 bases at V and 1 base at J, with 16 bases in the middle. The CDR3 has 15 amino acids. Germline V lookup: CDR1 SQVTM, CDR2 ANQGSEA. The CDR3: CSVVRGPTGNTEAFF. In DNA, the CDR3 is TGCAGCGTTGTTAGGGGACCCACAGGGAACACTGAAGCTTTCTTT.

CDR3 in DNA: TGTGCCAGCAGCTCGGGCGGGAGTCTGAACAATGAGCAGTTCTTC. Translation gives CASSSGGSLNNEQFF. This chain links TRBV11-3 with TRBJ2-1; 7 positions match TRBD2. V lost 4 bases, J lost 5 bases, and 8 bases stayed unmatched. The CDR3 loop spans 15 amino acids. CDR1 and CDR2 (germline): SGHNT, YENEEA.

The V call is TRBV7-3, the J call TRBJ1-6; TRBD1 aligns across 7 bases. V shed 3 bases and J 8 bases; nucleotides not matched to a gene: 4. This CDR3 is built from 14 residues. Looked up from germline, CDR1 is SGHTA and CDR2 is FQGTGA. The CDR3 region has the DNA TGTGCCAGCAGCTTCACAGGGGAAGATTCACCCCTCCACTTT. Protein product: CASSFTGEDSPLHF.

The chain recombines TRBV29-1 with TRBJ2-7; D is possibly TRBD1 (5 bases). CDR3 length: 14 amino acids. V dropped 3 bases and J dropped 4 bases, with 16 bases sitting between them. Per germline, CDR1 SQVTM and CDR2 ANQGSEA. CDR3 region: CSVEGGQGGYEQYF. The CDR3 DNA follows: TGCAGCGTTGAGGGTGGGCAGGGTGGTTACGAGCAGTACTTC.

DNA for the CDR3: TGTGCCAGCAGTGAAGGGACGGGAGGCTACACCTTC. Translated: CASSEGTGGYTF. The chain joins TRBV6-1 to TRBJ1-2, with D uncertain. The length of the CDR3 is 12 residues. Trimming cost V 1 base and J 8 bases, with 8 bases left between them. CDR1 MNHNS and CDR2 SASEGT come from the germline V gene.

This CDR3 reads CASSKPDGAQHF. CDR3 DNA sequence: TGTGCCAGCAGTAAACCGGATGGGGCCCAGCATTTT. V is TRBV6-5 and J is TRBJ1-5; D gene unclear. The CDR3 is made up of 12 amino acids. V lost 5 bases and J 11 bases, leaving 13 bases between the germline ends. Germline V CDR1 and CDR2: MNHEY, SVGAGI.

The CDR3 region has the DNA TGTGCCACCAGCTTAGAGAGAACAGGGGACACAGATACGCAGTATTTT. Its protein is CATSLERTGDTDTQYF. The chain is built from TRBV15 and TRBJ2-3, with 7 bases identical to TRBD1. The CDR3 is made up of 16 amino acids. V shed 5 bases, J shed 2 bases, and the junction held 10 bases outside the gene matches. CDR1 is LNHNV and CDR2 is YYDKDF in the germline V gene (reference sequence). The full variable domain, its missing parts supplied by reference TRBV15 and TRBJ2-3, is DAMVIQNPRYQVTQFGKPVTLSCSQTLNHNVMYWYQQKSSQAPKLLFHYYDKDFNNEADTPDNFQSRRPNTSFCFLDIRSPGLGDTAMYLCATSLERTGDTDTQYFGPGTRLTVL.

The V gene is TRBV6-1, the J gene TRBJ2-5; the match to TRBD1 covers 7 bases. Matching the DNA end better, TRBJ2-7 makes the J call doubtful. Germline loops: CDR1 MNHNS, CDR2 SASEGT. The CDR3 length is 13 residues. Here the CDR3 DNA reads TGTGCCAGCAGTCAGGGACAGTACTACGAGCAGTACTTC. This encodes CASSQGQYYEQYF.